These 22 T cell receptor beta chains originate from one sample sequenced in a study of T cell repertoires and leukemia-associated antigens. No antigens are known for them. TCRdb fed the 5' RACE reads into MiXCR, producing one record per CDR3 protein. The data hold roughly 12,000 distinct CDR3 sequences, with about 45% observed a single time. The source material was CD3+ T cells sorted from blood and cultured. The receptors shown here come from a female donor in good health.

By share, this clonotype ranks as medium-sized. The chain links TRBV29-1 to TRBJ2-3; D gene unclear. The CDR3 totals 13 residues. The germline V gene encodes CDR1 SQVTM and CDR2 ANQGSEA. V gave up 3 bases and J gave up 1 base, with 8 bases separating them. CDR3 nucleotides: TGCAGCGTTGACACCCCGGGCACAGATACGCAGTATTTT. This sequence encodes CSVDTPGTDTQYF.

By sample fraction, this clonotype is medium-sized. The chain joins TRBV20-1 to TRBJ2-7; 7 bases align to TRBD1. There are 14 residues in the CDR3. With 6 bases clipped from V and 7 bases from J, the junction kept 15 bases outside the gene matches. CDR1 and CDR2 (germline): DFQATT, SNEGSKA (reference sequence). The CDR3 bases are TGCAGTGCCCTTAGAGGGGGCGCGAGATTTGAGCAGTACTTC. The encoded protein is CSALRGGARFEQYF.

V gene TRBV6-5 combines with J gene TRBJ2-7; 8 positions agree with TRBD2. J gave up 3 bases and V 8 bases, and 9 bases lay outside the gene matches. Germline assignment: CDR1 MNHEY and CDR2 SVGAGI. The CDR3 has 14 residues. The CDR3 nucleotides are TGTGCCAGCTTATACGGGAGGGCCGACTACGAGCAGTACTTC. It specifies CASLYGRADYEQYF.

This clonotype was counted only a few times. The rearrangement joins TRBV20-1 to TRBJ2-1; TRBD2 matches at 8 bases. This CDR3 has 13 residues. CDR1 is DFQATT, CDR2 SNEGSKA, per germline (reference sequence). V trimming: 3 bases; J trimming: 6 bases; junction bases outside the gene matches: 4. CDR3 region: CSASGRAINEQFF. The CDR3 DNA is TGCAGTGCTAGCGGGAGGGCCATCAATGAGCAGTTCTTC.

This clonotype counts as medium-sized (0.01 to 0.1%). This chain joins TRBV12-3 or TRBV12-4 and TRBJ2-2, with D perhaps matching TRBD1 (6 bases). The ends were cut back, 1 base at V and 4 bases at J, with 13 bases in the middle. The CDR3 loop spans 16 amino acids. In nucleotides, the CDR3 is TGTGCCAGCAGTTTAGTTGGGGGCTCGGGCACCGGGGAGCTGTTTTTT. Its protein is CASSLVGGSGTGELFF.

This clonotype showed up many times. This chain links TRBV20-1 with TRBJ2-5; weak D call: TRBD2 (7 bases). The CDR3 consists of 13 residues. Deletions cut 4 bases from V and 1 base from J, with 10 bases between. Germline-derived CDR1 and CDR2 are DFQATT and SNEGSKA (reference sequence). CDR3 bases: TGCAGTGCTATTAGGGGGGGCCAAGAGACCCAGTACTTC. This sequence encodes CSAIRGGQETQYF.

This clonotype showed up just a few times. The CDR3 reads CASSPGTSNNEQFF. The CDR3 nucleotides are TGTGCCAGCTCACCAGGGACTAGCAACAATGAGCAGTTCTTC. V usage is TRBV18 and J usage is TRBJ2-1; 9 bases match TRBD2. CDR3 size: 14 residues. The ends lost 2 bases at V and 5 bases at J; junction bases unmatched: 1. Germline loops: CDR1 KGHSH, CDR2 LQKENI. The full variable domain, completed using reference TRBV18 and TRBJ2-1, is NAGVMQNPRHLVRRRGQEARLRCSPMKGHSHVYWYRQLPEEGLKFMVYLQKENIIDESGMPKERFSAEFPKEGPSILRIQQVVRGDSAAYFCASSPGTSNNEQFFGPGTRLTVL.

This clonotype was counted a few times. This rearrangement joins TRBV3-1 to TRBJ2-7; possibly TRBD2 for D (6 bases). The germline V and J ends were trimmed by 4 bases and 1 base, with 23 bases remaining between them. There are 18 residues in the CDR3. Per the germline V gene, CDR1 is LGHDT and CDR2 is YNNKEL (reference sequence). DNA of the CDR3: TGTGCCAGCAGCCCCCGCGGTAGCGGAGTTAAAGGTTCCTACGAGCAGTACTTC. It codes for CASSPRGSGVKGSYEQYF.

Note on this clonotype: At one end, the junction sequence differs from germline, possibly due to a read error. The rearrangement joins TRBV4-1 to TRBJ2-4; 9 positions match TRBD1. This CDR3 is 13 amino acids long. The V gene's germline CDR1 is MGHRA and CDR2 YSYEKL. Written as DNA, the CDR3 is TGCGCCAGCAGCCGTCTCCCGGGACAGGGAGCAAACTTC. It is translated as CASSRLPGQGANF.

The genes are TRBV29-1 and TRBJ1-2; tentative D call: TRBD1 (6 bases). CDR1 SQVTM and CDR2 ANQGSEA come from the germline V gene. The V end lost 6 bases, the J end lost 8 bases, and 13 bases lay between the germline ends. The CDR3 length is 11 residues. The chain's CDR3 is CSVRKGEGYTF. CDR3 DNA: TGCAGCGTCCGGAAGGGGGAAGGCTACACCTTC.

This clonotype was found a few times. This chain connects TRBV4-3 to TRBJ1-2, with a tentative D call TRBD1 (5 bases). Germline V gene lookup returns CDR1 LGHNA and CDR2 YSLEER. The CDR3 is made up of 15 amino acids. The germline V and J ends were trimmed by 0 bases and 2 bases, with 10 bases remaining between them. CDR3 region: CASSQENRQNYGYTF. For the CDR3, the DNA is TGCGCCAGCAGCCAAGAGAATCGACAGAACTATGGCTACACCTTC.

The chain couples TRBV20-1 to TRBJ2-7, with 7 positions matching TRBD2. CDR1 DFQATT and CDR2 SNEGSKA come from the germline V gene (reference sequence). The CDR3 loop spans 17 amino acids. The V gene end was trimmed by 1 base and the J gene end by 4 bases; junction bases not matched to a gene: 16. DNA of the CDR3: TGCAGTGCTAGAGTCAATAGCGGGCCAACGGGATATTACGAGCAGTACTTC. Its translation is CSARVNSGPTGYYEQYF.

There are many counts of this clonotype. The V gene is TRBV2, the J gene TRBJ2-7; possibly TRBD1 or TRBD2 for D (5 bases each). The CDR3 consists of 12 residues. Trimming took off 3 bases at V and 3 bases at J, with 6 bases between the two ends. Germline assignment: CDR1 SNHLY and CDR2 FYNNEI. The CDR3 spells CASSEGVYEQYF. Here the CDR3 DNA reads TGTGCCAGCAGTGAGGGGGTCTACGAGCAGTACTTC. The whole variable domain, remainder taken from reference TRBV2 and TRBJ2-7, is EPEVTQTPSHQVTQMGQEVILRCVPISNHLYFYWYRQILGQKVEFLVSFYNNEISEKSEIFDDQFSVERPDGSNFTLKIRSTKLEDSAMYFCASSEGVYEQYFGPGTRLTVT.

This clonotype was seen repeatedly, ten times or more. This chain uses TRBV5-1 with TRBJ2-1; the match to TRBD2 covers 8 bases. This CDR3 is built from 17 residues. V was clipped by 3 bases and J by 4 bases; unmatched bases: 12. Germline V gives CDR1 SGHRS, CDR2 YFSETQ. For the CDR3, the DNA is TGCGCCAGCAGCTGGGGACTAGTGGGAGTTGATTACAATGAGCAGTTCTTC. Translation gives CASSWGLVGVDYNEQFF.

This clonotype is medium-sized. The J gene is TRBJ2-5, the V gene TRBV5-1; 8 nucleotides match TRBD1. The J segment lost 5 bases and the V segment lost 9 bases, leaving 18 bases of the junction unmatched. The CDR3 is made up of 16 amino acids. Germline loops: CDR1 SGHRS, CDR2 YFSETQ. DNA of the CDR3: TGCGCCACCCAAAGGTCTCCGACAGGGGTTAGGGAGACCCAGTACTTC. Its protein product is CATQRSPTGVRETQYF.

This clonotype was seen many times. The V and J genes are TRBV24-1 and TRBJ2-3; the match to TRBD2 covers 10 bases. Germline lookup yields CDR1 KGHDR and CDR2 SFDVKD. This CDR3 has 15 residues. Losses at the gene ends were 2 bases for V and 5 bases for J; bases not matched to a gene: 3. The CDR3 DNA follows: TGTGCCACCAGTGATTCCCGACTAGCGGGAGATACGCAGTATTTT. Protein sequence: CATSDSRLAGDTQYF.

This clonotype was seen a handful of times. As DNA, the CDR3 is TGTGCCAGCAGCACAAGGGAGGGCACTGAAGCTTTCTTT. Its protein is CASSTREGTEAFF. The chain recombines TRBV21-1 with TRBJ1-1. TRBV21-1 is classified as a pseudogene. The CDR3 has 13 residues.

This clonotype was seen once. The V and J genes are TRBV16 and TRBJ1-1; D may be TRBD1 (5 bases). CDR1 is KGHSY, CDR2 FQNENV, per germline. The CDR3 sequence is 14 residues long. V lost 5 bases to trimming and J lost 1 base, with 11 bases between them. The CDR3 DNA is TGTGCCAGCAGCTTGCAGACAGCGAACACTGAAGCTTTCTTT. It yields the protein CASSLQTANTEAFF.

The V call is TRBV3-1, the J call TRBJ2-3; D is ambiguous. The CDR3 contains 14 residues. The V gene lost 3 bases and the J gene lost 8 bases, with 15 bases spanning the gap. Germline loops: CDR1 LGHDT, CDR2 YNNKEL (reference sequence). This CDR3 reads CASSHLRNLGTQYF. For the CDR3, the DNA is TGTGCCAGCAGCCACCTCAGAAATTTGGGTACGCAGTATTTT.

There are many counts of this clonotype. The chain carries TRBV24-1 and TRBJ2-1, with TRBD2 identical over 10 bases. The V gene end was trimmed by 5 bases and the J gene end by 7 bases; junction bases not matched to a gene: 10. Per the germline V gene, CDR1 is KGHDR and CDR2 is SFDVKD. The CDR3 covers 16 residues. The CDR3 nucleotides are TGTGCCACCAGTGGCCTAGCGGGAGATGACCCAAATGAGCAGTTCTTC. It yields the protein CATSGLAGDDPNEQFF.

V gene TRBV7-2 combines with J gene TRBJ2-5, with 10 bases fitting TRBD2. This CDR3 spans 18 amino acids. V lost 1 base, J lost 5 bases, and 13 bases stayed unmatched. CDR1 is SGHTA, CDR2 FQGNSA, per germline. CDR3 sequence: CASSLGANPSGSIETQYF. The CDR3 DNA sequence: TGTGCCAGCAGCTTAGGAGCGAATCCTAGCGGGAGCATCGAGACCCAGTACTTC.

This rearrangement joins TRBV27 to TRBJ2-7; D may be TRBD1 (5 bases). The CDR3 sequence is 15 residues long. Germline lookup yields CDR1 MNHEY and CDR2 SMNVEV (reference sequence). V shed 9 bases and J shed 3 bases, with 21 bases lying between them. The CDR3: CARYPGLVGDYEQYF. CDR3 bases: TGTGCCAGATATCCCGGGTTGGTAGGGGACTACGAGCAGTACTTC.